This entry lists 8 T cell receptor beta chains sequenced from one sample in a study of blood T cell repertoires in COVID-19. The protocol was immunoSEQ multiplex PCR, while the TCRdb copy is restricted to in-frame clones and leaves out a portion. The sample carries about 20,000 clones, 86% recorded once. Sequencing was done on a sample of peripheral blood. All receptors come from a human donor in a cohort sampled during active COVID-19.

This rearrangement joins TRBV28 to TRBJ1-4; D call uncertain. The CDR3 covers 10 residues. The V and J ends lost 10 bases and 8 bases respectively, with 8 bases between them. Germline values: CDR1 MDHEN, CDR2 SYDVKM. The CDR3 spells CAKRREKLFF. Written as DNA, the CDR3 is TGTGCCAAAAGGAGGGAAAAACTGTTTTTT.

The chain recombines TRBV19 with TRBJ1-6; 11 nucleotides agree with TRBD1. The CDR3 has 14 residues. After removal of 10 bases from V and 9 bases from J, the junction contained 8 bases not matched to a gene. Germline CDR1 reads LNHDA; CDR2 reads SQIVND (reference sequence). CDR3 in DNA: TGTGCCACCTCCGGGACAGGGGGTATTTCACCCCTCCACTTT. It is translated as CATSGTGGISPLHF. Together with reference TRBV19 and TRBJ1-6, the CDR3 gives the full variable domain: DGGITQSPKYLFRKEGQNVTLSCEQNLNHDAMYWYRQDPGQGLRLIYYSQIVNDFQKGDIAEGYSVSREKKESFPLTVTSAQKNPTAFYLCATSGTGGISPLHFGNGTRLTVT.

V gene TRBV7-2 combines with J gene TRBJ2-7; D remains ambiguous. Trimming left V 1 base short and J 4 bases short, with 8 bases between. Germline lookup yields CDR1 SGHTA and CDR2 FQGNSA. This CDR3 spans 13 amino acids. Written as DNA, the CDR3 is TGTGCCAGCAGCTTAGGGTTCGAGTACGAGCAGTACTTC. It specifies CASSLGFEYEQYF. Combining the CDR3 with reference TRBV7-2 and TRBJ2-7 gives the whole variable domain GAGVSQSPSNKVTEKGKDVELRCDPISGHTALYWYRQSLGQGLEFLIYFQGNSAPDKSGLPSDRFSAERTGGSVSTLTIQRTQQEDSAVYLCASSLGFEYEQYFGPGTRLTVT.

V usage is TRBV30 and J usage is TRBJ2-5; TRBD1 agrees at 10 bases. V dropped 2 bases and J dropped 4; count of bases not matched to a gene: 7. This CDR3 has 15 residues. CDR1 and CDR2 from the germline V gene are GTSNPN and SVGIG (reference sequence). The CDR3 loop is CAWSRTGGVRETQYF. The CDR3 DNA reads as TGTGCCTGGAGTCGGACAGGGGGAGTAAGAGAGACCCAGTACTTC.

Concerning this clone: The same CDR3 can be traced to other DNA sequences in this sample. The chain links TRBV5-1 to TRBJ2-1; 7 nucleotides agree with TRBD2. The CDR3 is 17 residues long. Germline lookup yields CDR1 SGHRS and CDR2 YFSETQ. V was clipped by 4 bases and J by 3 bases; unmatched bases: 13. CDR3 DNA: TGCGCCAGCAGCCCCCGAGGGGCGGGAGCTAGCTACAATGAGCAGTTCTTC. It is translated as CASSPRGAGASYNEQFF.

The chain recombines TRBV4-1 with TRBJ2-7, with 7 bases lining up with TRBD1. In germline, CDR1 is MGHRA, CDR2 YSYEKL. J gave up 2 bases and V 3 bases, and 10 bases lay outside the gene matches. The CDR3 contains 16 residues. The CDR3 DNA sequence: TGCGCCAGCAGCCACCCGACAGGGCCCGAGACCTACGAGCAGTACTTC. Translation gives CASSHPTGPETYEQYF.

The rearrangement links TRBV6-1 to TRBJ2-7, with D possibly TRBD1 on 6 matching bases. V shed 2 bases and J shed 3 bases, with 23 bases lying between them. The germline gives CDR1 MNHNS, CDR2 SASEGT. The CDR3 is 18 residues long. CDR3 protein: CASSEIRPRDTSFYEQYF. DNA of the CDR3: TGTGCCAGCAGTGAAATACGCCCCCGGGACACCTCCTTCTACGAGCAGTACTTC.

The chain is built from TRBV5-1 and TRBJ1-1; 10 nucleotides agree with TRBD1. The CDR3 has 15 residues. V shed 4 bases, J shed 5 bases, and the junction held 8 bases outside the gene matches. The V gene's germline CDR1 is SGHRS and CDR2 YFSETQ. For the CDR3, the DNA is TGCGCCAGCAGCAGTACCGGGACAGGGGTTACTGAAGCTTTCTTT. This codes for CASSSTGTGVTEAFF.